The 10 T cell receptor beta chains reported below all come from one sample, sequenced in a study of T cells in Graves' hyperthyroidism and ophthalmopathy. Amplification targeted TCR beta CDR3 regions from RNA transcripts. HTBI primers were the set used in a first-round RT-PCR of the TCR CDR3. TCRdb re-analysed the multiplex PCR reads in MiXCR, keeping a single row per CDR3 protein. The repertoire holds 300,000 to 450,000 distinct CDR3 sequences, with around a sixth as singletons. Specimen: blood. All receptors derive from a man aged 18 to 35 with Graves' ophthalmopathy.

Points on this clonotype: A read error may explain this, as a much larger clone is one base away. The chain employs TRBV27 and TRBJ2-3; 9 bases map to TRBD2. V trimming: 8 bases; J trimming: 4 bases; junction bases outside the gene matches: 10. The CDR3 totals 15 residues. Germline assignment: CDR1 MNHEY and CDR2 SMNVEV (reference sequence). For the CDR3, the DNA is TGTGCCAGCTCTACTGTGGCGGGGGGGTCAGATACGCAGTATTTT. Encoded protein: CASSTVAGGSDTQYF.

This clonotype came up many times. J is TRBJ1-4 and V is TRBV3-1, with D possibly being TRBD1 (5 bases). The CDR3 loop spans 12 amino acids. The germline V gene has CDR1 LGHDT and CDR2 YNNKEL (reference sequence). Trimming pared 4 bases from V and 8 bases from J, leaving 8 bases between. DNA of the CDR3: TGTGCCAGCAGCCCGGGGCAGGAAAAACTGTTTTTT. It translates to CASSPGQEKLFF. Complete variable domain (other parts from reference TRBV3-1 and TRBJ1-4): DTAVSQTPKYLVTQMGNDKSIKCEQNLGHDTMYWYKQDSKKFLKIMFSYNNKELIINETVPNRFSPKSPDKAHLNLHINSLELGDSAVYFCASSPGQEKLFFGSGTQLSVL.

This clonotype has just a few counts. This chain uses TRBV2 with TRBJ1-5; weak D call: TRBD1 (6 bases). CDR1 SNHLY and CDR2 FYNNEI come from the germline V gene. V lost 6 bases and J lost 5, with 14 bases in between. This CDR3 region has 14 residues. Here the CDR3 DNA reads TGTGCCAGCAGCGATACAGGGTATTATCAGCCCCAGCATTTT. Protein sequence: CASSDTGYYQPQHF.

V is TRBV7-9 and J is TRBJ2-7, with D tentatively TRBD2 (6 bases). The germline V and J ends were trimmed by 5 bases and 2 bases, with 28 bases remaining between them. The CDR3 sequence is 19 residues long. Germline loops: CDR1 SEHNR, CDR2 FQNEAQ (reference sequence). The CDR3 DNA is TGTGCCAGCAGCCCGCCTACCGGGCCCCCCGGCGGGGCTCCCTACGAGCAGTACTTC. It codes for CASSPPTGPPGGAPYEQYF. The whole variable domain, remainder taken from reference TRBV7-9 and TRBJ2-7, is DTGVSQNPRHKITKRGQNVTFRCDPISEHNRLYWYRQTLGQGPEFLTYFQNEAQLEKSRLLSDRFSAERPKGSFSTLEIQRTEQGDSAMYLCASSPPTGPPGGAPYEQYFGPGTRLTVT.

This clonotype was counted ten times or more. This chain links TRBV7-9 with TRBJ2-1, with 10 bases that match TRBD2. Germline CDR1 and CDR2: SEHNR and FQNEAQ (reference sequence). V shed 5 bases and J 1 base; nucleotides not matched to a gene: 5. This CDR3 has 16 residues. The CDR3 loop is CASSTLAGASYNEQFF. The CDR3, as DNA: TGTGCCAGCAGCACCCTAGCGGGGGCATCCTACAATGAGCAGTTCTTC. Together with reference TRBV7-9 and TRBJ2-1, the CDR3 gives the full variable domain: DTGVSQNPRHKITKRGQNVTFRCDPISEHNRLYWYRQTLGQGPEFLTYFQNEAQLEKSRLLSDRFSAERPKGSFSTLEIQRTEQGDSAMYLCASSTLAGASYNEQFFGPGTRLTVL.

The J gene is TRBJ2-5, the V gene TRBV6-5; maybe TRBD1 (6 bases). The CDR3 runs 14 residues. Between the trimmed V and J ends, which lost 4 bases and 2 bases, there was a span of 11 bases. Looked up from germline, CDR1 is MNHEY and CDR2 is SVGAGI. CDR3 coding DNA: TGTGCCAGCAGTTTAGACAGGAAACAAGAGACCCAGTACTTC. It yields the protein CASSLDRKQETQYF.

The chain recombines TRBV27 with TRBJ2-7; 7 bases map to TRBD2. Looked up from germline, CDR1 is MNHEY and CDR2 is SMNVEV (reference sequence). This CDR3 is 17 amino acids long. The V segment lost 1 base and the J segment 0 bases; nucleotides outside the gene matches: 9. CDR3 protein: CASSLWGGAGTSYEQYF. As DNA, the CDR3 is TGTGCCAGCAGTTTATGGGGGGGAGCGGGGACCTCCTACGAGCAGTACTTC.

In its sample, this clonotype was seen once. The V gene is TRBV11-2, the J gene TRBJ2-1; tentatively, D is TRBD1 or TRBD2 (5 bases each). CDR1 and CDR2 (germline): SGHAT, FQNNGV. Trimming shortened V by 5 bases and J by 0 bases, and 20 bases separated the two germline ends. The CDR3 covers 18 residues. The CDR3 is CASSPVRWAGSSYNEQFF. The CDR3 nucleotides read TGTGCCAGCAGCCCCGTGAGGTGGGCAGGGAGCTCCTACAATGAGCAGTTCTTC.

The chain carries TRBV12-3 or TRBV12-4 and TRBJ2-2; no clear D. CDR3 length: 16 residues. V was cut by 1 base and J by 1 base, with 10 bases left in between. The CDR3 protein is CASSLGRPGNTGELFF. CDR3 sequence (DNA): TGTGCCAGCAGTTTAGGACGCCCGGGGAACACCGGGGAGCTGTTTTTT.

The rearrangement uses TRBV2 and TRBJ2-5, with D unresolved. Germline-derived CDR1 and CDR2 are SNHLY and FYNNEI. The V end lost 2 bases, the J end lost 5 bases, and 12 bases lay between the germline ends. The CDR3 extends over 14 amino acids. The CDR3 loop is CASSEQPAVETQYF. The CDR3 coding sequence is TGTGCCAGCAGTGAACAGCCAGCCGTGGAGACCCAGTACTTC.